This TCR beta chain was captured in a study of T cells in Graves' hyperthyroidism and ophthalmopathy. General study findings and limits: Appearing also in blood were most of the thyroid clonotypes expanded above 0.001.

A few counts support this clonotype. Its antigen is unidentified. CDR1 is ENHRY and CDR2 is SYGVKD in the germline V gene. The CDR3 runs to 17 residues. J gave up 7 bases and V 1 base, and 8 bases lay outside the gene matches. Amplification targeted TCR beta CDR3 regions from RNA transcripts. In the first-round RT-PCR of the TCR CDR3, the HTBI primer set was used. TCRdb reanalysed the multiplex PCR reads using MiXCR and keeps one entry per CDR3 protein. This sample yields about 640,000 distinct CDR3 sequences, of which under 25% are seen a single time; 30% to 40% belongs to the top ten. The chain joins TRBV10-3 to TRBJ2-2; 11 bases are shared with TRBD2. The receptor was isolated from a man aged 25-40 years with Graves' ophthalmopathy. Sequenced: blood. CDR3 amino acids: CAISELMTSGIGGELFF. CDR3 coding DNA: TGTGCCATCAGTGAGTTGATGACTAGCGGGATTGGCGGGGAGCTGTTTTTT.